This T cell receptor beta chain originates from a study of metastatic and nonmetastatic thyroid tumors. At the level of the study: The authors compared repertoires across blood and tumor or nodule tissue from malignant and benign thyroid patients.

As processed by the authors: Built for papillary thyroid cancer, a distant-metastasis classifier drew on CDR3 differences across clinicopathological groups. TCRdb reprocessed the PCR reads via MiXCR. What appears here as the V and J calls and clone size reflects TCRdb's work, not the paper's. The sample holds about 20,000 clones; 20% to 25% are singletons and the top ten take 5.5% to 8%. The CDR3 extends over 14 amino acids. Germline CDR1 MNHNS, CDR2 SASEGT. V dropped 0 bases and J dropped 7; count of bases not matched to a gene: 4. The study, taken as a whole, reports: It was reported that TCR beta diversity was significantly higher in malignant thyroid tumors than benign nodules, in blood and tumor.

Until they underwent thyroid surgery, no patient had received any treatment. In the case of this clone: Its specificity is not known.

This chain links TRBV6-1 with TRBJ2-3, with 7 bases matching TRBD1. The specimen was tumor tissue. This receptor was obtained from a female donor with papillary thyroid cancer or a benign thyroid nodule (not recorded which). Some clones in this sample may be carry-over from other donors' samples. The CDR3 loop is CASSEAVTGYTQYF. In DNA, the CDR3 is TGTGCCAGCAGTGAAGCGGTGACAGGGTATACGCAGTATTTT.